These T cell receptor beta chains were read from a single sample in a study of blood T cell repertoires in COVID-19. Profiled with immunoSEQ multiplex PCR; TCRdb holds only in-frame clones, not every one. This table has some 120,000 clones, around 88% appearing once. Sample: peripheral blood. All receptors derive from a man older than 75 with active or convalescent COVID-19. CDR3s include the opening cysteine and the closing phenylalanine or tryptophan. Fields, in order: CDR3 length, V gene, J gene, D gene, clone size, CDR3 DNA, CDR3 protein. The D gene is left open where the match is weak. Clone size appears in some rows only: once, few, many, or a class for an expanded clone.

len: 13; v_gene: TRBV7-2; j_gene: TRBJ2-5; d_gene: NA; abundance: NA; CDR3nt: TGTGCCAGCAGCTCCCAGTTACAAGAGACCCAGTACTTC; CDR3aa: CASSSQLQETQYF
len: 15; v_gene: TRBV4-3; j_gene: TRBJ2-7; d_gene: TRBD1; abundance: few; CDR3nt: TGCGCCAGCAGCCCTCAGGGGACAGGAGCCTACGAGCAGTACTTC; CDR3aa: CASSPQGTGAYEQYF
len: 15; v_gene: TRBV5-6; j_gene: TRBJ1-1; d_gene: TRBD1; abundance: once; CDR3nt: TGTGCCAGCAGCTTGGGGGGACAGCTGAACACTGAAGCTTTCTTT; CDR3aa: CASSLGGQLNTEAFF
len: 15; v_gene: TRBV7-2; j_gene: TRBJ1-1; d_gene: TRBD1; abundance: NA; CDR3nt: TGTGCCAGCAGCCCTGAGGCCGGACAGGGGAGTCGAGCTTTCTTT; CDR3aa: CASSPEAGQGSRAFF
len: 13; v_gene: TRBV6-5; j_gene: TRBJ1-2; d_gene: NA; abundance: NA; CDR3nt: TGTGCCAGCAGGACTTCCTTCTACTATGGCTACACCTTC; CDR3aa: CASRTSFYYGYTF
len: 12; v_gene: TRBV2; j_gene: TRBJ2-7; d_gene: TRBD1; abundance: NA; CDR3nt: TGTGCCTCTGGGGACAGGGTCTACGAGCAGTACTTC; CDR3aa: CASGDRVYEQYF
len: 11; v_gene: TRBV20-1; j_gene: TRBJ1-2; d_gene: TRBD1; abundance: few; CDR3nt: TGCAGCACGACAGGGAACTATGGCTACACCTTC; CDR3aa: CSTTGNYGYTF
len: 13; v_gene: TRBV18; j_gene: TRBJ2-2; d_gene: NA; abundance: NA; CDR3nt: TGTGCCAGCTCACCACGTAAAGCGGGGGAGCTGTTTTTT; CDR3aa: CASSPRKAGELFF
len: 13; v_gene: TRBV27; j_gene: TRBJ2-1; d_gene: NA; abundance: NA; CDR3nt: TGTGCCAGCAGTCGTTTTTCCTACAATGAGCAGTTCTTC; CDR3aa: CASSRFSYNEQFF
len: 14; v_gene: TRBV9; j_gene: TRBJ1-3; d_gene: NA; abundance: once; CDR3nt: TGTGCCAGCAGCGTAGGCAGCTCTGGAAACACCATATATTTT; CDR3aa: CASSVGSSGNTIYF
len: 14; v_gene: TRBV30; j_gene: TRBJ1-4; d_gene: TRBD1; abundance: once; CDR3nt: TGTGCCTGGAGCCTGACAGGGCTCAATGAAAAACTGTTTTTT; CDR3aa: CAWSLTGLNEKLFF
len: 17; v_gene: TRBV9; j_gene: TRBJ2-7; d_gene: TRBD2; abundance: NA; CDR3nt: TGTGCCAGCAGCGCGACAGCCGGGACTAGCGGGGCCTACGAGCAGTACTTC; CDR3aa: CASSATAGTSGAYEQYF
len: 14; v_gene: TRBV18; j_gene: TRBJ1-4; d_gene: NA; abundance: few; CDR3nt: TGTGCCAGCTCACCGTCCGGGAGAGAAGAAAAACTGTTTTTT; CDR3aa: CASSPSGREEKLFF
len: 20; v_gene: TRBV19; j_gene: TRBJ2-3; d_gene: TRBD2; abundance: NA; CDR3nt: TGTGCCAGTAGCCCTTCCTTTTTAGCAGGTAGCGGGACTAGCACAGATACGCAGTATTTT; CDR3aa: CASSPSFLAGSGTSTDTQYF